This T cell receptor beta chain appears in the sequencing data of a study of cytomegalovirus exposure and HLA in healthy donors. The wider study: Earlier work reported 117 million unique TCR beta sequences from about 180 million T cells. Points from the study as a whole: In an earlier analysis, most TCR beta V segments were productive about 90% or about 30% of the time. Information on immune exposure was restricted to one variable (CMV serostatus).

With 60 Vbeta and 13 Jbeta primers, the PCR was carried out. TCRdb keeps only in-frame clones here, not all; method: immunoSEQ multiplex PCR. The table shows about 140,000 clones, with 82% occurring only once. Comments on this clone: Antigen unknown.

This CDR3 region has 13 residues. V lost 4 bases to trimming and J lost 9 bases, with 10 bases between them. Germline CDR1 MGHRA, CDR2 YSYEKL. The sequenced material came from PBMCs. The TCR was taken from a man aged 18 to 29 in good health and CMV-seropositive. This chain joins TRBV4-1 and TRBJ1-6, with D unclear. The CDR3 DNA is TGCGCCAGCAGCCTACTAAACGGTTCACCCCTCCACTTT. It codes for CASSLLNGSPLHF.